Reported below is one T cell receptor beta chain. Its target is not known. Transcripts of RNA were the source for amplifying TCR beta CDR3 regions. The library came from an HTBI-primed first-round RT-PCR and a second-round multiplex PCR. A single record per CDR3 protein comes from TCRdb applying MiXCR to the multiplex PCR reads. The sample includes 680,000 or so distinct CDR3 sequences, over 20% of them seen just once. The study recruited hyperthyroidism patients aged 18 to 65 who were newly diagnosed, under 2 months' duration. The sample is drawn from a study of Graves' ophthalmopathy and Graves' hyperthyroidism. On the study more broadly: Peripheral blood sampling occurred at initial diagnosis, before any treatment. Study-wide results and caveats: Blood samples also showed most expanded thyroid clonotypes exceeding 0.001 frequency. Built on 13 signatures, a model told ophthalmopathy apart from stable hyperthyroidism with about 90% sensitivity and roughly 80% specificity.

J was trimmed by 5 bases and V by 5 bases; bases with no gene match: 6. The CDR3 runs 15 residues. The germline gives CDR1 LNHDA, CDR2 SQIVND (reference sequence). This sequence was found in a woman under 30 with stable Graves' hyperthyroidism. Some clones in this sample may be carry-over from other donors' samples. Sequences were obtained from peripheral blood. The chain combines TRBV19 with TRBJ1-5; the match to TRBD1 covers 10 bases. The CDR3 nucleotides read TGTGCCAGTAGTCGCCGAGGGACAGGGGATCAGCCCCAGCATTTT. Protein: CASSRRGTGDQPQHF.